This TCR beta chain was found in a study of blood T cells in healthy people across ages. A second PCR, run for about 6 to 11 cycles, used a sample-barcoded 5' primer plus a J-beta primer mix. TCRdb re-called the 5' RACE reads with MiXCR, one entry per CDR3 protein. The repertoire holds approximately 780,000 distinct CDR3 sequences, with approximately 24% as singletons. The sample was also linked to a second study, of T cells of mothers and their children.

The source is a boy younger than 18 in good health. The specimen was blood.

The CDR3 reads CSVGDLDGRQPQHF. In nucleotides, the CDR3 is TGCAGCGTGGGGGATCTCGACGGTCGTCAGCCCCAGCATTTT. V is TRBV29-1 and J is TRBJ1-5; possible D gene TRBD1, 5 bases. The CDR3 is 14 amino acids. Germline CDR1 reads SQVTM; CDR2 reads ANQGSEA. Trimming cost V 6 bases and J 6 bases, with 18 bases left between them.